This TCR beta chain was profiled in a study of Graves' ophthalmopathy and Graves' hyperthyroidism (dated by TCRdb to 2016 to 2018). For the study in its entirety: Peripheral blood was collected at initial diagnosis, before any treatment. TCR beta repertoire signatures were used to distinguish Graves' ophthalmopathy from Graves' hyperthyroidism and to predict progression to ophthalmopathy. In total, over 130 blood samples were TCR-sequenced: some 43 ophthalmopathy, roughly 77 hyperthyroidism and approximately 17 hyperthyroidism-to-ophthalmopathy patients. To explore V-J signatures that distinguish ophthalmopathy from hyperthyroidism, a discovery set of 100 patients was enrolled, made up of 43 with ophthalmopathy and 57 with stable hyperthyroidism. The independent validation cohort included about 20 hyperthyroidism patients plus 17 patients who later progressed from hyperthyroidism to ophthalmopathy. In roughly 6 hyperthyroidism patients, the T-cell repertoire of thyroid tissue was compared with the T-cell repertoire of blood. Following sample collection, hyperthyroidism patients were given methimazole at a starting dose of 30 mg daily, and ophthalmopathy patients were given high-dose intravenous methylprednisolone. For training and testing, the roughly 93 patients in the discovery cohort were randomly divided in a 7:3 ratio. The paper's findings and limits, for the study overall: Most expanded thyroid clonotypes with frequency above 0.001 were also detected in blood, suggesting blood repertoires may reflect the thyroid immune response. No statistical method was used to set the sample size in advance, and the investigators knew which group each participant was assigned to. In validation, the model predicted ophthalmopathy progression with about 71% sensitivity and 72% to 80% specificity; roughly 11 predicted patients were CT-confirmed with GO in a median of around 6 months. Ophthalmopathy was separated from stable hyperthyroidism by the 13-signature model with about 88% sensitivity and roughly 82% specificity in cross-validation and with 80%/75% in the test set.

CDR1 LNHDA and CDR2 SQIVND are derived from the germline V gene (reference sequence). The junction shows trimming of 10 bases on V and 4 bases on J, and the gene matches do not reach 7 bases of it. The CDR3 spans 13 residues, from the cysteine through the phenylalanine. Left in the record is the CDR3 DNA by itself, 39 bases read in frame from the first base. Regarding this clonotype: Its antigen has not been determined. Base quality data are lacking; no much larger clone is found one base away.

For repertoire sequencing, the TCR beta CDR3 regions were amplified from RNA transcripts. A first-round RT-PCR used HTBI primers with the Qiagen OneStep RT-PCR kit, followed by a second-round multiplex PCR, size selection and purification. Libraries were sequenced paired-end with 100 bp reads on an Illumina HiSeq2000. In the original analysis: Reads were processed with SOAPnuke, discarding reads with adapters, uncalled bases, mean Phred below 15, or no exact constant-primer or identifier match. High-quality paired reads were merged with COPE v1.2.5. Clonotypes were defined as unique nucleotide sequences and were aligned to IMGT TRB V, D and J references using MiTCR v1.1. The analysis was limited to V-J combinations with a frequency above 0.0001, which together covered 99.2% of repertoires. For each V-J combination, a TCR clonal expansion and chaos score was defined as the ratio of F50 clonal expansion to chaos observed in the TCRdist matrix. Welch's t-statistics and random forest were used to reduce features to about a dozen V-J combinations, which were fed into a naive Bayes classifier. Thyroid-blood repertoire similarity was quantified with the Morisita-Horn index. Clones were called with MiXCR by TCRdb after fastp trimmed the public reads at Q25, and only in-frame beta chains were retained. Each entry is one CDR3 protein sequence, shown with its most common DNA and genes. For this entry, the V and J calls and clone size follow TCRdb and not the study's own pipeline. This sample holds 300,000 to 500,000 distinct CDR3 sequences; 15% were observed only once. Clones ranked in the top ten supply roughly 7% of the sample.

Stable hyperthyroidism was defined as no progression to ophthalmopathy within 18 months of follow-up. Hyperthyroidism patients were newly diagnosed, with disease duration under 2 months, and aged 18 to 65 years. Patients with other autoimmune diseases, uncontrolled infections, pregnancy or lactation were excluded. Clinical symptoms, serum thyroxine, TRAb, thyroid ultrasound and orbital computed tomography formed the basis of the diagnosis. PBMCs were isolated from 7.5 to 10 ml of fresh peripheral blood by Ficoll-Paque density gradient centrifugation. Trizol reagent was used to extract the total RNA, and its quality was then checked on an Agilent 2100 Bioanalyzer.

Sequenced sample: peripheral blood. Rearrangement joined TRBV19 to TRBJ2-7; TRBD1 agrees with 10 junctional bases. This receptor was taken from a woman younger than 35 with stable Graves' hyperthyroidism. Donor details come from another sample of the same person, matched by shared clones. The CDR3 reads CATRGTGVYEQYF. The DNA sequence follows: TGTGCCACCCGGGGGACAGGGGTATACGAGCAGTACTTC. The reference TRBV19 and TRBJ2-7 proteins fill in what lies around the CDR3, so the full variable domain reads DGGITQSPKYLFRKEGQNVTLSCEQNLNHDAMYWYRQDPGQGLRLIYYSQIVNDFQKGDIAEGYSVSREKKESFPLTVTSAQKNPTAFYLCATRGTGVYEQYFGPGTRLTVT.